What follows describes a single T cell receptor beta chain. As yet, its antigen is unknown. The method was immunoSEQ multiplex PCR; TCRdb's version includes in-frame clones alone and lacks a portion of them. This table has 110,000 to 150,000 clones, around 89% appearing once. This sample is drawn from a study of T cell responses to AZD1222 COVID-19 vaccine. Study-wide findings and caveats: The study found Spike-specific TCR breadth and depth rose after two AZD1222 doses.

The CDR3 runs to 15 residues. V lost 2 bases and J 2 bases, leaving 15 bases between the germline ends. Germline V gene data show CDR1 as SQVTM and CDR2 as ANQGSEA. This receptor was obtained from an adult in good health. The starting material was peripheral blood, obtained on day 0 of AZD1222 vaccination. The chain is built from TRBV29-1 and TRBJ1-2; D unresolved. CDR3: CSVERTRQPNYGYTF. As DNA, the CDR3 is TGCAGCGTTGAAAGGACGCGGCAGCCCAACTATGGCTACACCTTC.